Each of the 9 T cell receptor beta chains below was sequenced from the same sample in a study of T cell changes during pregnancy in multiple sclerosis. The protocol was immunoSEQ multiplex PCR, while the TCRdb copy is restricted to in-frame clones and leaves out a portion. The sample has just over 35,000 clones, around 90% seen once. Source: CD4+ T cells from peripheral blood mononuclear cells, taken after pregnancy. The receptors stem from a female donor in good health, enrolled as a control in a pregnancy study.

The V gene is TRBV28, the J gene TRBJ2-1; 11 bases align to TRBD1. Germline assignment: CDR1 MDHEN and CDR2 SYDVKM. This CDR3 has 14 residues. V shed 5 bases and J 10 bases; nucleotides not matched to a gene: 7. The CDR3 reads CASSIRTGGKEQFF. Here the CDR3 DNA reads TGTGCCAGCAGTATAAGGACAGGGGGCAAGGAGCAGTTCTTC.

The chain couples TRBV7-2 to TRBJ2-5; D remains unclear. V was cut by 1 base and J by 7 bases, with 4 bases left in between. The CDR3 totals 11 residues. CDR1 and CDR2 (germline): SGHTA, FQGNSA. The CDR3 loop is CASSLGGTQYF. As DNA, the CDR3 is TGTGCCAGCAGCTTAGGCGGGACCCAGTACTTC. The full variable domain, its missing parts supplied by reference TRBV7-2 and TRBJ2-5, is GAGVSQSPSNKVTEKGKDVELRCDPISGHTALYWYRQSLGQGLEFLIYFQGNSAPDKSGLPSDRFSAERTGGSVSTLTIQRTQQEDSAVYLCASSLGGTQYFGPGTRLLVL.

This clone showed up just once. The chain combines TRBV9 with TRBJ2-7, with TRBD1 matching 7 bases. J lost 5 bases, V lost 0 bases, and 2 bases had no gene match. The CDR3 extends over 13 amino acids. In germline, CDR1 is SGDLS, CDR2 YYNGEE. CDR3 region: CASSVVTGDEQYF. In DNA, the CDR3 is TGTGCCAGCAGCGTAGTCACAGGGGACGAGCAGTACTTC. Complete variable domain (other parts from reference TRBV9 and TRBJ2-7): DSGVTQTPKHLITATGQRVTLRCSPRSGDLSVYWYQQSLDQGLQFLIQYYNGEERAKGNILERFSAQQFPDLHSELNLSSLELGDSALYFCASSVVTGDEQYFGPGTRLTVT.

This chain uses TRBV2 with TRBJ2-3, with 7 bases matching TRBD1. Losses at the gene ends were 6 bases for V and 6 bases for J; bases not matched to a gene: 3. The CDR3 runs to 12 residues. Germline V gene sequence: CDR1 SNHLY, CDR2 FYNNEI. In nucleotides, the CDR3 is TGTGCCAGCAGCAAACAGGGGGATACGCAGTATTTT. It encodes CASSKQGDTQYF. Using reference TRBV2 and TRBJ2-3 for the parts outside the CDR3, the full variable domain is EPEVTQTPSHQVTQMGQEVILRCVPISNHLYFYWYRQILGQKVEFLVSFYNNEISEKSEIFDDQFSVERPDGSNFTLKIRSTKLEDSAMYFCASSKQGDTQYFGPGTRLTVL.

This chain connects TRBV12-2 to TRBJ2-2; whether TRBD2, the table's D call, matches the DNA was not checked. TRBV12-2 is shown as a pseudogene. The CDR3 covers 18 residues. The CDR3 is CASRLAGGLAGYTGELFF. The CDR3 DNA reads TGTGCAAGTCGCTTAGCGGGAGGACTAGCCGGGTACACCGGGGAGCTGTTTTTT.

The V and J genes are TRBV19 and TRBJ2-1, with TRBD1 matching 9 bases. This CDR3 region has 20 residues. Germline V gives CDR1 LNHDA, CDR2 SQIVND (reference sequence). The V gene end was trimmed by 2 bases and the J gene end by 7 bases; junction bases not matched to a gene: 21. The CDR3 here is CASSIFRHRGRWGTGNEQFF. The CDR3 nucleotides read TGTGCCAGTAGTATATTTAGGCACAGGGGGCGATGGGGCACTGGGAATGAGCAGTTCTTC.

The chain carries TRBV19 and TRBJ2-5; D possibly corresponds to TRBD2 (6 bases). Germline V gene sequence: CDR1 LNHDA, CDR2 SQIVND (reference sequence). The V end lost 1 base, the J end lost 0 bases, and 6 bases lay between the germline ends. The CDR3 is 14 residues long. CDR3 nucleotides: TGTGCCAGTAGTATAGGGGGGGACCAAGAGACCCAGTACTTC. It codes for CASSIGGDQETQYF. Full variable domain (missing parts from reference TRBV19 and TRBJ2-5): DGGITQSPKYLFRKEGQNVTLSCEQNLNHDAMYWYRQDPGQGLRLIYYSQIVNDFQKGDIAEGYSVSREKKESFPLTVTSAQKNPTAFYLCASSIGGDQETQYFGPGTRLLVL.

The chain has TRBV30 and TRBJ2-3; a weak D match, TRBD2 (6 bases). Germline lookup yields CDR1 GTSNPN and CDR2 SVGIG (reference sequence). V lost 4 bases, J lost 3 bases, and 17 bases lay in between. This CDR3 is built from 15 residues. The CDR3 DNA reads TGTGCCTGGAAAGCCCTAGCGCGTAGAACAGATACGCAGTATTTT. Translating gives CAWKALARRTDTQYF.

This clone was detected once. The CDR3 loop reads CASSYQAHQPQHF. The CDR3 DNA reads as TGTGCCAGCAGTTACCAGGCCCATCAGCCCCAGCATTTT. V and J are TRBV27 and TRBJ1-5; no reliable D call. This CDR3 region has 13 residues. V was cut by 4 bases and J by 5 bases, with 9 bases left in between. CDR1 and CDR2 from the germline V gene are MNHEY and SMNVEV (reference sequence).